The 30 T cell receptor beta chains below were found in one sample sequenced in a study of breast tumors, draining lymph nodes, adjacent tissues. TCRdb re-called the multiplex PCR reads with MiXCR, one entry per CDR3 protein. Of under 20,000 distinct CDR3 sequences listed, 43% are singletons. Material for sequencing was breast tumor tissue. The source of these receptors is a female donor with breast cancer. Some clones in this sample may be carry-over from other donors' samples.

The rearrangement joins TRBV20-1 to TRBJ1-1, with D tentatively TRBD1 (6 bases). The CDR3 covers 15 residues. CDR1 is DFQATT and CDR2 is SNEGSKA in the germline V gene (reference sequence). Trimming took 4 bases from V and 4 from J, leaving 19 bases between them. DNA of the CDR3: TGCAGTGCTACGCGTCGGGACACCATGACCACTGAAGCTTTCTTT. It encodes CSATRRDTMTTEAFF.

The rearrangement uses TRBV11-2 and TRBJ2-1; 9 bases match TRBD1. The CDR3 totals 14 residues. Per germline, CDR1 SGHAT and CDR2 FQNNGV. The junction had 2 bases not matched to a gene; V was cut back by 0 bases and J by 8 bases. The DNA for the CDR3 is TGTGCCAGCAGCTTAGATTGGACAGGGGATGAGCAGTTCTTC. Amino acids: CASSLDWTGDEQFF.

This clonotype came up many times. A much larger clone is a single base away; this may be a read error. V usage is TRBV11-3 and J usage is TRBJ2-5; either TRBD1 or TRBD2 may fit D (5 bases each). V was pared by 5 bases and J by 4 bases, with 23 bases between. The germline V gene encodes CDR1 SGHNT and CDR2 YENEEA. This CDR3 is built from 17 residues. Written as DNA, the CDR3 is TGTGCCAGCAGCATGGGCGAGTTTTCGTCGAGGGGAGAGACCCAGTACTTC. Protein sequence: CASSMGEFSSRGETQYF.

A remark on this clonotype: One end of the junction fails to match germline, which may point to a read error. The chain has TRBV7-9 and TRBJ2-3, with D tentatively TRBD1 (5 bases). The DNA end is more similar to TRBJ1-5, so the J call may be wrong. Germline V CDR1 and CDR2: SEHNR, FQNEAQ (reference sequence). This CDR3 is built from 15 residues. In DNA form, the CDR3 reads TGTACCAGCACCTCCGGGGGGACTAGCACAGATACGCAGCATTTT. This sequence encodes CTSTSGGTSTDTQHF.

The CDR3 DNA reads TGTGCCAGCAGCGTAGGAGCGGGAGGCTCCTACGAGCAGTACTTC. Protein sequence: CASSVGAGGSYEQYF. The chain recombines TRBV9 with TRBJ2-7; 9 bases line up with TRBD2. CDR1 is SGDLS and CDR2 is YYNGEE in the germline V gene. The CDR3 covers 15 residues. With V trimmed by 0 bases and J by 0 bases, 1 base remained unmatched.

J is TRBJ1-1 and V is TRBV30; 7 positions match TRBD1. Germline CDR1 GTSNPN, CDR2 SVGIG (reference sequence). Unmatched junction bases numbered 10, after V lost 5 bases and J lost 4 bases. CDR3 length equals 14 residues. The CDR3 sequence is CAWDRGPWGTEAFF. The CDR3 nucleotides read TGTGCCTGGGATAGGGGGCCATGGGGCACTGAAGCTTTCTTT.

This clonotype appeared many times. One end of the junction does not line up with germline, which may come from a read error. V gene TRBV6-5 combines with J gene TRBJ2-2; D unresolved. The CDR3 loop spans 16 amino acids. Germline V gene lookup returns CDR1 MNHEY and CDR2 SVGAGI. This CDR3 reads CASSHSAGTNTGELFF. In DNA form, the CDR3 reads TGTGCCAGCAGTCACTCGGCAGGAACGAACACCGGGGAGCTGTTTTTT.

This clonotype was observed many times. The chain employs TRBV7-2 and TRBJ2-7; D unresolved. Germline CDR1 SGHTA, CDR2 FQGNSA. The length of the CDR3 is 13 residues. V lost 5 bases, J lost 6 bases, and 14 bases lay in between. The CDR3 loop reads CASSAYLSREQYF. CDR3 DNA: TGTGCCAGCAGCGCCTATTTATCCCGCGAGCAGTACTTC.

By frequency in the sample, this clonotype is medium-sized (0.01 to 0.1%). The chain has TRBV20-1 and TRBJ2-7; 8 bases fit TRBD1. The J segment lost 3 bases and the V segment lost 4 bases, leaving 2 bases of the junction unmatched. CDR3 length: 12 amino acids. The V gene's germline CDR1 is DFQATT and CDR2 SNEGSKA (reference sequence). The CDR3 is CSAIRGLYEQYF. Written as DNA, the CDR3 is TGCAGTGCTATCAGGGGGCTCTACGAGCAGTACTTC.

Comment on this clonotype: At one boundary the junction diverges from the germline segment, which might be a read error. The chain joins TRBV20-1 to TRBJ2-3; TRBD2 matches at 9 bases. This CDR3 region has 14 residues. Germline CDR1 DFQATT, CDR2 SNEGSKA (reference sequence). Here the CDR3 reads CSATSGTGADAQYF. In DNA, the CDR3 is TGCAGTGCTACTAGCGGGACCGGCGCAGATGCGCAGTATTTT.

The genes are TRBV2 and TRBJ2-7; D not resolved. Per germline, CDR1 SNHLY and CDR2 FYNNEI. The CDR3 covers 11 residues. With 3 bases removed from V and 5 bases from J, the gap between germline ends came to 5 bases. CDR3 residues: CASSEGNEQYF. CDR3 nucleotide sequence: TGTGCCAGCAGTGAGGGGAACGAGCAGTACTTC. The full variable domain, in which reference TRBV2 and TRBJ2-7 provide the parts outside the CDR3, is EPEVTQTPSHQVTQMGQEVILRCVPISNHLYFYWYRQILGQKVEFLVSFYNNEISEKSEIFDDQFSVERPDGSNFTLKIRSTKLEDSAMYFCASSEGNEQYFGPGTRLTVT.

The chain couples TRBV5-5 to TRBJ2-1, with TRBD2 as a possible D gene (6 bases). CDR1 is SGHKS and CDR2 is YYEKEE in the germline V gene (reference sequence). The length of the CDR3 is 14 residues. V was pared by 2 bases and J by 3 bases, with 9 bases between. CDR3 nucleotides: TGTGCCAGCAGCTTCGGGGGAGACTACAATGAGCAGTTCTTC. Its translation: CASSFGGDYNEQFF.

The table lists this clonotype with a few counts. The chain combines TRBV29-1 with TRBJ1-1; D unresolved. CDR3 size: 14 residues. V was cut by 3 bases and J by 8 bases, with 19 bases left in between. Per germline, CDR1 SQVTM and CDR2 ANQGSEA. The DNA of the CDR3 is TGCAGCGTTGATTATCAAGTCCCCCTTGGGGAAGCTTTCTTT. Protein sequence: CSVDYQVPLGEAFF.

This clonotype showed up many times. A much more abundant neighbour one base away suggests this may be a read error. V and J are TRBV20-1 and TRBJ2-3; D possibly matches TRBD1 or TRBD2 (5 bases each). The CDR3 contains 12 residues. Per germline, CDR1 DFQATT and CDR2 SNEGSKA (reference sequence). Here the CDR3 DNA reads TGCAGTGCCTCGGGACGCACAGATACGCCGTATTTT. The encoded protein is CSASGRTDTPYF.

This clonotype was counted many times. V gene TRBV4-3 combines with J gene TRBJ2-2, with 7 positions matching TRBD1. The CDR3 covers 17 residues. With V trimmed by 1 base and J by 2 bases, 7 bases remained unmatched. Germline V gene data show CDR1 as LGHNA and CDR2 as YSLEER. CDR3 amino acids: CASSQGPTGDNTGELFF. CDR3 in DNA: TGCGCCAGCAGCCAAGGCCCAACAGGGGACAACACCGGGGAGCTGTTTTTT.

The chain is built from TRBV5-1 and TRBJ1-3; perhaps TRBD1 as D (5 bases). The CDR3 spans 14 residues. Looked up from germline, CDR1 is SGHRS and CDR2 is YFSETQ. Trimming left V 6 bases short and J 1 base short, with 11 bases between. CDR3 in amino acids: CASKTVPSGNTIYF. DNA for the CDR3: TGCGCCAGCAAGACAGTACCTTCTGGAAACACCATATATTTT.

Worth noting for this clonotype: The junction does not match germline at one end; this may be a read error. The rearrangement links TRBV5-1 to TRBJ2-2; 14 bases fit TRBD2. The CDR3 has 16 residues. Germline lookup yields CDR1 SGHRS and CDR2 YFSETQ. The CDR3 region is CASSWGTSGRVGELFF. Here the CDR3 DNA reads TGTGCCAGCAGCTGGGGGACTAGCGGGAGAGTCGGGGAGCTGTTTTTT. The full variable domain, in which reference TRBV5-1 and TRBJ2-2 provide the parts outside the CDR3, is KAGVTQTPRYLIKTRGQQVTLSCSPISGHRSVSWYQQTPGQGLQFLFEYFSETQRNKGNFPGRFSGRQFSNSRSEMNVSTLELGDSALYLCASSWGTSGRVGELFFGEGSRLTVL.

The chain uses TRBV9 and TRBJ2-7; perhaps TRBD2 as D (5 bases). Trimming removed 2 bases at V and 4 bases at J, with 10 bases between. Germline values: CDR1 SGDLS, CDR2 YYNGEE. The CDR3 contains 13 residues. DNA of the CDR3: TGTGCCAGCAGCGTTCGGACTGATTACGAGCAGTACTTC. It codes for CASSVRTDYEQYF.

In this sample, this clonotype turned up a few times. This chain uses TRBV15 with TRBJ1-3; no clear D. The germline V gene has CDR1 LNHNV and CDR2 YYDKDF (reference sequence). Trimming removed 1 base from V and 4 bases from J, with 8 bases in between. The CDR3 loop spans 14 amino acids. DNA of the CDR3: TGTGCCACCAGCAGAGCATCGGGGGGAAACACCATATATTTT. Its translation is CATSRASGGNTIYF.

As for this clonotype: One end of the junction does not line up with germline, which may come from a read error. The rearrangement links TRBV2 to TRBJ2-1; 9 nucleotides line up with TRBD2. Germline V gene sequence: CDR1 SNHLY, CDR2 FYNNEI. The CDR3 spans 18 residues. The CDR3, as DNA: TGTGCCGGCAGTGAAGCGCGAATAGCGGGAGAGGTTGGCAATGAGCAGTTCTTC. This codes for CAGSEARIAGEVGNEQFF. Variable domain in full (rest from reference TRBV2 and TRBJ2-1): EPEVTQTPSHQVTQMGQEVILRCVPISNHLYFYWYRQILGQKVEFLVSFYNNEISEKSEIFDDQFSVERPDGSNFTLKIRSTKLEDSAMYFCAGSEARIAGEVGNEQFFGPGTRLTVL.

This clonotype was seen only once. This sequence joins TRBV2 and TRBJ2-7, with D tentatively TRBD1 or TRBD2 (5 bases each). Per germline, CDR1 SNHLY and CDR2 FYNNEI. Between the trimmed V and J ends, which lost 3 bases and 8 bases, there was a span of 20 bases. The CDR3 is 15 amino acids. CDR3 loop: CASSDSGSGTSQQYF. The CDR3 coding sequence is TGTGCCAGCAGTGACTCGGGGTCAGGGACGAGCCAGCAGTACTTC. Using reference TRBV2 and TRBJ2-7 for the parts outside the CDR3, the full variable domain is EPEVTQTPSHQVTQMGQEVILRCVPISNHLYFYWYRQILGQKVEFLVSFYNNEISEKSEIFDDQFSVERPDGSNFTLKIRSTKLEDSAMYFCASSDSGSGTSQQYFGPGTRLTVT.

This clonotype was counted many times. A much larger clone differs from this one at a single base, so this may be a read error. The chain links TRBV5-1 to TRBJ1-5; 7 nucleotides match TRBD1. V was clipped by 2 bases and J by 8 bases; unmatched bases: 13. CDR1 is SGHRS, CDR2 YFSETQ, per germline. The CDR3 totals 16 residues. The CDR3 loop reads CASSLGPQGSLEPQHF. Written as DNA, the CDR3 is TGCGCCAGCAGCTTAGGGCCACAGGGGAGCCTTGAGCCCCAGCATTTT.

J is TRBJ1-2 and V is TRBV7-9; 8 bases fit TRBD1. From germline, CDR1 is SEHNR and CDR2 FQNEAQ (reference sequence). The length of the CDR3 is 15 residues. The V and J ends lost 5 bases and 7 bases, in that order; junction bases with no gene match: 12. This CDR3 reads CASSDSDRETCGYTF. CDR3 sequence (DNA): TGTGCCAGCAGCGACTCGGACAGGGAGACTTGTGGCTACACCTTC.

This chain links TRBV9 with TRBJ1-2, with D tentatively TRBD1 (5 bases). Trimming took off 1 base at V and 12 bases at J, with 16 bases between the two ends. This CDR3 region has 13 residues. The V gene's germline CDR1 is SGDLS and CDR2 YYNGEE. This CDR3 is CASSVSDSSGNTF. CDR3 DNA: TGTGCCAGCAGCGTAAGCGACAGCTCTGGAAACACCTTC.

This clonotype was recorded many times. This may arise from a read error, as a much more abundant clone is one base away. The chain has TRBV6-5 and TRBJ1-2; 7 bases map to TRBD1. Germline V lookup: CDR1 MNHEY, CDR2 SVGAGI. The trim removed 5 bases at V and 8 bases at J, leaving 8 bases unmatched. The CDR3 consists of 13 residues. CDR3 sequence reads: CASSHRGMEGYTF. Written as DNA, the CDR3 is TGTGCCAGCAGTCACAGGGGAATGGAGGGCTACACCTTC.

The CDR3 bases are TGTGCCAGCAGCGTAGTCCGGGGGTACGAGCAGTACTTC. This codes for CASSVVRGYEQYF. This chain uses TRBV9 with TRBJ2-7; possibly TRBD2 for D (6 bases). The germline gives CDR1 SGDLS, CDR2 YYNGEE. V lost 0 bases and J 4 bases, leaving 8 bases between the germline ends. The CDR3 consists of 13 residues. The variable domain in full, completed from reference TRBV9 and TRBJ2-7, reads DSGVTQTPKHLITATGQRVTLRCSPRSGDLSVYWYQQSLDQGLQFLIQYYNGEERAKGNILERFSAQQFPDLHSELNLSSLELGDSALYFCASSVVRGYEQYFGPGTRLTVT.

This clonotype was seen more than once but under ten times. The V call is TRBV29-1, the J call TRBJ2-7, with 7 bases that match TRBD1. Unmatched junction bases numbered 15, after V lost 5 bases and J lost 5 bases. The CDR3 length is 15 residues. CDR1 and CDR2 (germline): SQVTM, ANQGSEA. The CDR3 here is CSVRQSTKGADEQYF. For the CDR3, the DNA is TGCAGCGTTCGGCAGAGCACCAAGGGGGCCGACGAGCAGTACTTC.

Concerning this clonotype: Relative to the germline gene, one junction end is altered; a read error may explain this. The rearrangement joins TRBV9 to TRBJ1-3; 7 bases match TRBD1. The CDR3 loop spans 15 amino acids. The V gene's germline CDR1 is SGDLS and CDR2 YYNGEE. In DNA, the CDR3 is TGTGCCAGCAGCGTAGAGACAGGGTCGGGAAACACCACATATTTT. Its protein is CASSVETGSGNTTYF. Full variable domain (remainder filled in from reference TRBV9 and TRBJ1-3): DSGVTQTPKHLITATGQRVTLRCSPRSGDLSVYWYQQSLDQGLQFLIQYYNGEERAKGNILERFSAQQFPDLHSELNLSSLELGDSALYFCASSVETGSGNTTYFGEGSWLTVV.

Worth noting for this clonotype: Possible read error: a much larger clone is one base away. The chain links TRBV6-1 to TRBJ2-3; the match to TRBD2 covers 9 bases. J was trimmed by 2 bases and V by 6 bases; bases with no gene match: 6. Per germline, CDR1 MNHNS and CDR2 SASEGT. The CDR3 length is 15 residues. CDR3 DNA sequence: TGTGCCAGCAGACTGGCTAGCGGGACCACAGATACGCAGTATTTT. Translated, it gives CASRLASGTTDTQYF.

Comment on this clonotype: The junction departs from the called germline gene at one end, perhaps through a read error. This rearrangement joins TRBV5-6 to TRBJ2-3; no clear D. CDR1 and CDR2 from the germline V gene are SGHDT and YYEEEE. This CDR3 contains 16 residues. Written as DNA, the CDR3 is TGCGCCAGCAGCTTTGGAACAGCGTCCAGCACAGATACGCAGTATTTT. Translated, it gives CASSFGTASSTDTQYF.